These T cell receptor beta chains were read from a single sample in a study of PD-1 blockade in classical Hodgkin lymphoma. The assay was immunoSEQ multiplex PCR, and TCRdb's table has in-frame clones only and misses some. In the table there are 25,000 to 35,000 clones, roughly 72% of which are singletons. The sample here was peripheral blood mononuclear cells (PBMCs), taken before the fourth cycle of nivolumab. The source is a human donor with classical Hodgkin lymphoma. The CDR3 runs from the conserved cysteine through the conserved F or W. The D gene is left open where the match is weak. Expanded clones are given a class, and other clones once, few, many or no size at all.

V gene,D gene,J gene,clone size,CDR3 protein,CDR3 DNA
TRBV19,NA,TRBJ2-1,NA,CASSIIGGSSYNEQFF,TGTGCCAGTAGTATTATAGGGGGGAGCTCCTACAATGAGCAGTTCTTC
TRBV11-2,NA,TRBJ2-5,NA,CASSLGALGETQYF,TGTGCCAGCAGCTTAGGGGCGCTAGGAGAGACCCAGTACTTC
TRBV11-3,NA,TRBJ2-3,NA,CASSLEGRTDTQYF,TGTGCCAGCAGCTTAGAAGGCCGCACAGATACGCAGTATTTT
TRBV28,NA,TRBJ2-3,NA,CASSLIQGRASTDTQYF,TGTGCCAGCAGTTTAATACAGGGACGGGCTAGCACAGATACGCAGTATTTT
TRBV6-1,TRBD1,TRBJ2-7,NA,CASTKGTGGRYEQYF,TGTGCCAGCACAAAAGGGACAGGGGGCCGATACGAGCAGTACTTC
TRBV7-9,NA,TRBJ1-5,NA,CASSRDISNQPQHF,TGTGCCAGCAGTCGGGACATTAGCAATCAGCCCCAGCATTTT
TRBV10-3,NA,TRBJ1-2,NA,CAISTLGGSTTNYGYTF,TGTGCCATTAGTACCCTGGGGGGGAGTACCACTAACTATGGCTACACCTTC
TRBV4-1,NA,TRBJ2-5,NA,CASSQDGGVRETQYF,TGCGCCAGCAGCCAAGATGGAGGGGTGAGGGAGACCCAGTACTTC
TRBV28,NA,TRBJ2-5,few,CASSLRGRKETQYF,TGTGCCAGCAGTTTACGGGGCAGAAAAGAGACCCAGTACTTC
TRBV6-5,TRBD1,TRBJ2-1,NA,CASSYYQGANEQFF,TGTGCCAGCAGTTACTATCAGGGGGCGAATGAGCAGTTCTTC
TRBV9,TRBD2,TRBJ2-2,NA,CASSVTISGGPPNTGELFF,TGTGCCAGCAGCGTAACTATTAGCGGGGGTCCTCCGAACACCGGGGAGCTGTTTTTT
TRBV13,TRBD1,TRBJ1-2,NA,CASSSSGTGGTVSYGYTF,TGTGCCAGCAGCTCGTCCGGGACAGGAGGTACCGTCAGCTATGGCTACACCTTC
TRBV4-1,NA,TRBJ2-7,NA,CASSHEGQPYEQYF,TGCGCCAGCAGCCATGAAGGACAGCCCTACGAGCAGTACTTC
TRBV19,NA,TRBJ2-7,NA,CASSLGSDTTYEQYF,TGTGCCAGTAGTCTAGGTTCCGACACGACCTACGAGCAGTACTTC
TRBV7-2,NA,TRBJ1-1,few,CASSSQPGTVNTEAFF,TGTGCCAGCAGCTCCCAACCCGGGACGGTGAACACTGAAGCTTTCTTT
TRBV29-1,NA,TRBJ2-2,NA,CSVIPGGGRNTGELFF,TGCAGCGTCATCCCCGGTGGGGGTAGAAACACCGGGGAGCTGTTTTTT
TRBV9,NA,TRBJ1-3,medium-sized,CASSVGDMNGNTIYF,TGTGCCAGCAGCGTCGGGGACATGAATGGAAACACCATATATTTT
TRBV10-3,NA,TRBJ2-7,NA,CAISEARGSYEQYF,TGTGCCATCAGTGAGGCCCGGGGCTCCTACGAGCAGTACTTC
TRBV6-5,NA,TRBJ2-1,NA,CASSYSYPGSHNEQFF,TGTGCCAGCAGTTACTCCTACCCGGGGTCCCACAATGAGCAGTTCTTC